This T cell receptor (beta chain) was retrieved from a study of blood T cells in healthy people across ages. With each sample, at least 6 micrograms of total RNA were extracted. The use of a sample-barcoded 5' primer and a J-beta primer mix characterized a second PCR of roughly 7 to 12 cycles. TCRdb ran MiXCR on the 5' RACE reads and lists one entry per CDR3 protein. The top ten clones hold approximately 2.1% of a sample with 1.5 million to 2 million distinct CDR3 sequences, about 49% of them seen once. Details on this clonotype: An end of the junction differs from the germline gene, which may be a read error.

This CDR3 spans 13 amino acids. Germline CDR1 is LGHNA and CDR2 is YNFKEQ. Sequencing used blood. The gene calls are TRBV4-2 and TRBJ1-2; D unresolved. The clonotype comes from a woman aged 40 to 55 in good health. This chain's CDR3 is CAGSQDGQGLYTF. For the CDR3, the DNA is TGTGCCGGCAGCCAAGATGGGCAAGGCCTCTACACCTTC.